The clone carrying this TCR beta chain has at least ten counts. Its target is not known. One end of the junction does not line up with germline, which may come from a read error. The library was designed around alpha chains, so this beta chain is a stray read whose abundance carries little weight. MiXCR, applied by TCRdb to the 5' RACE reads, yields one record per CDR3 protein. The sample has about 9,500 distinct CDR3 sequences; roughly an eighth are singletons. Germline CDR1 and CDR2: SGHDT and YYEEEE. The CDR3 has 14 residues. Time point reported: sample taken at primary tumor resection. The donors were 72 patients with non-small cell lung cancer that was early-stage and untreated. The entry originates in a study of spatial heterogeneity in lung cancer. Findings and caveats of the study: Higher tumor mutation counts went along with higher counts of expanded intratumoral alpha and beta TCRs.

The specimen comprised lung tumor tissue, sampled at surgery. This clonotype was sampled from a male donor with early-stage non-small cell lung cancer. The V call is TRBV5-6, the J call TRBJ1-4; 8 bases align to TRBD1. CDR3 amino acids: CASRLDREGEKLFF. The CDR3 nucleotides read TGTGCCAGCAGATTGGACAGGGAAGGAGAAAAACTGTTTTTT.